These 27 T cell receptor beta chains originate from one sample sequenced in a study of vaccination and CD4 T cells after COVID-19. These TCRs are of unknown antigen specificity. Cultured CD4+ T cell DNA underwent sequencing with the Oncomine TCR Beta short-read assay. One entry per CDR3 protein, called by TCRdb with MiXCR from the PCR reads. The top ten clones hold roughly 34% of a sample with 6,500 to 10,000 distinct CDR3 sequences, about three quarters of them seen once. Treatment in this sample: roughly 11-day PBMC culture with coronavirus spike peptide pools or control peptides (ViraFEST assay). Sequencing used CD4+ T cells from blood, cultured in vitro. The receptor set was obtained from a human donor who had recovered from COVID-19.

The count of this clonotype is one. The chain combines TRBV6-1 with TRBJ1-2; D gene uncertain. V lost 6 bases and J lost 8, with 13 bases in between. Germline CDR1 and CDR2: MNHNS and SASEGT. The CDR3 runs to 12 residues. The CDR3 here is CASSPGPLGYTF. The CDR3, as DNA: TGTGCCAGCAGCCCCGGGCCCCTAGGCTACACCTTC.

The rearrangement joins TRBV28 to TRBJ2-7, with D perhaps matching TRBD2 (6 bases). This CDR3 spans 15 amino acids. CDR1 MDHEN and CDR2 SYDVKM come from the germline V gene. V was shortened by 6 bases and J by 5 bases, with 20 bases between the two germline ends. CDR3 region: CASSARDGFRNEQYF. CDR3 bases: TGTGCCAGCAGCGCGCGGGACGGTTTTAGGAACGAGCAGTACTTC.

J is TRBJ1-5 and V is TRBV7-8, with D possibly matching TRBD1 (6 bases). Per germline, CDR1 SGHVS and CDR2 FQNEAQ. This CDR3 spans 14 amino acids. The ends were cut back, 5 bases at V and 5 bases at J, with 13 bases in the middle. This chain's CDR3 is CASSPDRTDQPQHF. DNA for the CDR3: TGTGCCAGCAGCCCCGACAGGACAGATCAGCCCCAGCATTTT.

Here the CDR3 DNA reads TGTGCCAGCAGCTTACTCGGCAGGGGGCGTACCGGGGAGCTGTTTTTT. Encoded protein: CASSLLGRGRTGELFF. The chain recombines TRBV7-3 with TRBJ2-2; 8 bases line up with TRBD1. The V segment lost 2 bases and the J segment 5 bases; nucleotides outside the gene matches: 7. The germline V gene has CDR1 SGHTA and CDR2 FQGTGA. The CDR3 consists of 16 residues.

The chain has TRBV20-1 and TRBJ1-5; no definite D call. The CDR3 covers 14 residues. Trimming took 6 bases from V and 3 from J, leaving 15 bases between them. Germline assignment: CDR1 DFQATT and CDR2 SNEGSKA (reference sequence). The CDR3 DNA sequence: TGCAGTGCGTCAGGAGGGTACACCAATCAGCCCCAGCATTTT. This sequence encodes CSASGGYTNQPQHF.

This clonotype has a handful of counts. This chain joins TRBV10-3 and TRBJ1-4; the D gene is possibly TRBD1 (6 bases). CDR3 length equals 14 residues. Trimming shortened V by 3 bases and J by 6 bases, and 11 bases separated the two germline ends. CDR1 is ENHRY, CDR2 SYGVKD, per germline. CDR3 protein: CAISEGGPHEKLFF. For the CDR3, the DNA is TGTGCCATCAGTGAAGGGGGACCCCATGAAAAACTGTTTTTT.

This clonotype showed up just a few times. The chain has TRBV7-9 and TRBJ2-4; no definite D call. Germline CDR1 is SEHNR and CDR2 is FQNEAQ (reference sequence). V was clipped by 0 bases and J by 1 base, with 7 bases between them. The CDR3 contains 15 residues. The CDR3 DNA sequence: TGTGCCAGCAGCTTAGCAGTGGGTGCCAAAAACATTCAGTACTTC. This sequence encodes CASSLAVGAKNIQYF.

This clonotype has only one observation. This chain links TRBV6-2 or TRBV6-3 with TRBJ1-6; TRBD1 might be the D (5 bases). This CDR3 spans 16 amino acids. V was cut by 6 bases and J by 5 bases, with 17 bases left in between. CDR1 and CDR2 (germline): MNHEY, SVGEGT. The CDR3 loop reads CASRERGFADNSPLHF. The CDR3 coding sequence is TGTGCCAGCAGGGAGAGGGGTTTCGCCGATAATTCACCCCTCCACTTT.

This sequence joins TRBV7-2 and TRBJ2-7; 7 bases fit TRBD1. CDR1 is SGHTA and CDR2 is FQGNSA in the germline V gene. The CDR3 is made up of 14 amino acids. The ends lost 6 bases at V and 3 bases at J; junction bases unmatched: 8. The chain's CDR3 is CASRLTGQGYEQYF. CDR3 nucleotides: TGTGCCAGCAGGTTGACAGGGCAGGGCTACGAGCAGTACTTC. Full variable domain (rest looked up from reference TRBV7-2 and TRBJ2-7): GAGVSQSPSNKVTEKGKDVELRCDPISGHTALYWYRQSLGQGLEFLIYFQGNSAPDKSGLPSDRFSAERTGGSVSTLTIQRTQQEDSAVYLCASRLTGQGYEQYFGPGTRLTVT.

V gene TRBV7-2 combines with J gene TRBJ1-5; no definite D call. Trimming shortened V by 5 bases and J by 2 bases, and 13 bases separated the two germline ends. CDR3 size: 15 residues. Germline values: CDR1 SGHTA, CDR2 FQGNSA. The CDR3 here is CASSPILGGNQPQHF. In nucleotides, the CDR3 is TGTGCCAGCAGCCCGATATTGGGTGGCAATCAGCCCCAGCATTTT.

The chain uses TRBV7-9 and TRBJ2-5; D gene ambiguous. V lost 0 bases and J lost 5, with 16 bases in between. The CDR3 extends over 16 amino acids. The germline gives CDR1 SEHNR, CDR2 FQNEAQ (reference sequence). CDR3 nucleotides: TGTGCCAGCAGCTTAGCGCAACGCGGCCCGAGGGAGACCCAGTACTTC. Translation: CASSLAQRGPRETQYF.

The V call is TRBV6-1, the J call TRBJ2-3; TRBD1 agrees at 11 bases. Germline V gene lookup returns CDR1 MNHNS and CDR2 SASEGT. The CDR3 has 14 residues. Trimming took 6 bases from V and 4 from J; bases not matched to a gene: 3. The CDR3 region is CASRRTGGADTQYF. The CDR3 DNA reads as TGTGCCAGCAGAAGGACAGGGGGCGCAGATACGCAGTATTTT.

This clonotype was observed a few times. The chain couples TRBV7-3 to TRBJ2-2; D may be TRBD2 (5 bases). CDR1 SGHTA and CDR2 FQGTGA come from the germline V gene. V was shortened by 2 bases and J by 10 bases, with 11 bases between the two germline ends. This CDR3 region has 13 residues. DNA for the CDR3: TGTGCCAGCAGCTTATCGAGGGAAGAGGAGCTGTTTTTT. Encoded protein: CASSLSREEELFF.

The chain couples TRBV2 to TRBJ2-1, with 7 bases lining up with TRBD1. Germline assignment: CDR1 SNHLY and CDR2 FYNNEI. The CDR3 contains 15 residues. With 5 bases clipped from V and 2 bases from J, the junction kept 6 bases outside the gene matches. As DNA, the CDR3 is TGTGCCAGCAGTTACCGGGACAGAACCTACAATGAGCAGTTCTTC. Encoded protein: CASSYRDRTYNEQFF. Supplemented by reference TRBV2 and TRBJ2-1, the full variable domain reads EPEVTQTPSHQVTQMGQEVILRCVPISNHLYFYWYRQILGQKVEFLVSFYNNEISEKSEIFDDQFSVERPDGSNFTLKIRSTKLEDSAMYFCASSYRDRTYNEQFFGPGTRLTVL.

This clonotype was seen once. The chain is built from TRBV7-8 and TRBJ2-7, with D maybe TRBD2 (6 bases). The CDR3 is made up of 15 amino acids. In germline, CDR1 is SGHVS, CDR2 FQNEAQ. V was shortened by 5 bases and J by 2 bases, with 16 bases between the two germline ends. CDR3: CASSTRRGSPYEQYF. CDR3 nucleotide sequence: TGTGCCAGCAGCACCCGCCGGGGGTCCCCCTACGAGCAGTACTTC.

J is TRBJ2-6 and V is TRBV6-5; tentative D call: TRBD1 (5 bases). The ends were cut back, 4 bases at V and 2 bases at J, with 9 bases in the middle. The CDR3 spans 15 residues. Germline V gene sequence: CDR1 MNHEY, CDR2 SVGAGI. CDR3 DNA sequence: TGTGCCAGCAGTTCCGCAGGGACTGGGGCCAACGTCCTGACTTTC. It specifies CASSSAGTGANVLTF.

The rearrangement links TRBV19 to TRBJ1-1, with D hard to call. Germline V CDR1 and CDR2: LNHDA, SQIVND (reference sequence). V was clipped by 0 bases and J by 1 base, with 3 bases between them. The CDR3 is 13 amino acids. CDR3 nucleotide sequence: TGTGCCAGTAGTATAGACGGGAACACTGAAGCTTTCTTT. Translation gives CASSIDGNTEAFF.

This clonotype came up a few times. V and J are TRBV20-1 and TRBJ1-6, with 8 nucleotides matching TRBD1. Germline CDR1 is DFQATT and CDR2 is SNEGSKA (reference sequence). CDR3 length: 16 residues. Trimming cost V 6 bases and J 4 bases; bases outside gene matches: 11. The CDR3 sequence: CSARWTGPAYNSPLHF. The CDR3 nucleotides are TGCAGTGCACGATGGACAGGGCCTGCATATAATTCACCCCTCCACTTT.

The chain is built from TRBV7-2 and TRBJ1-1, with unresolved D. Trimming shortened V by 5 bases and J by 1 base, and 14 bases separated the two germline ends. Germline loops: CDR1 SGHTA, CDR2 FQGNSA. CDR3 length: 15 residues. The CDR3 loop reads CASSPGGGRNTEAFF. CDR3 DNA: TGTGCCAGCAGCCCCGGAGGTGGGAGGAACACTGAAGCTTTCTTT. Full variable domain (missing parts from reference TRBV7-2 and TRBJ1-1): GAGVSQSPSNKVTEKGKDVELRCDPISGHTALYWYRQSLGQGLEFLIYFQGNSAPDKSGLPSDRFSAERTGGSVSTLTIQRTQQEDSAVYLCASSPGGGRNTEAFFGQGTRLTVV.

The rearrangement joins TRBV20-1 to TRBJ2-5, with TRBD2 matching 7 bases. With 5 bases clipped from V and 4 bases from J, the junction kept 4 bases outside the gene matches. Germline V gene sequence: CDR1 DFQATT, CDR2 SNEGSKA (reference sequence). This CDR3 has 12 residues. CDR3 loop: CSASPGGETQYF. The CDR3, as DNA: TGCAGTGCTTCCCCGGGAGGAGAGACCCAGTACTTC.

The chain carries TRBV6-1 and TRBJ2-7, with 13 bases identical to TRBD2. Germline-derived CDR1 and CDR2 are MNHNS and SASEGT. The CDR3 is 15 residues long. V lost 6 bases to trimming and J lost 3 bases; unmatched junction nucleotides: 5. The CDR3 nucleotides read TGTGCCAGCAGGACCGGGACTAGCGGGGTCTACGAGCAGTACTTC. It translates to CASRTGTSGVYEQYF.

For this clonotype: At one end, the junction sequence differs from germline, possibly due to a read error. V is TRBV19 and J is TRBJ1-5, with TRBD1 as a possible D gene (5 bases). CDR3 length: 14 residues. Germline CDR1 reads LNHDA; CDR2 reads SQIVND (reference sequence). CDR3 amino acids: CASSMRRGNQPQHF. CDR3 in DNA: TGTGCCAGTAGTATGAGGCGGGGCAACCAGCCCCAGCATTTT.

The chain has TRBV11-3 and TRBJ2-2; D gene unclear. The CDR3 is 16 amino acids. Germline CDR1 reads SGHNT; CDR2 reads YENEEA. V lost 1 base to trimming and J lost 1 base, with 10 bases between them. The CDR3 nucleotides read TGTGCCAGCAGCTTAGGGCGGAACCTGAACACCGGGGAGCTGTTTTTT. Its translation: CASSLGRNLNTGELFF.

This rearrangement joins TRBV4-1 to TRBJ1-2; TRBD1 is a possible D gene (5 bases). The CDR3 has 14 amino acids. Germline V CDR1 and CDR2: MGHRA, YSYEKL. Trimming cost V 1 base and J 6 bases, with 12 bases left between them. CDR3 protein: CASSQAPRGDGYTF. CDR3 nucleotides: TGCGCCAGCAGCCAAGCCCCCCGGGGGGATGGCTACACCTTC.

The genes are TRBV11-3 and TRBJ1-2; D remains ambiguous. Per germline, CDR1 SGHNT and CDR2 YENEEA. The CDR3 totals 14 residues. V was trimmed by 2 bases and J by 8 bases, leaving 15 bases between them. CDR3: CASSLSTSPFGYTF. The CDR3 region has the DNA TGTGCCAGCAGCTTATCGACTTCGCCTTTCGGCTACACCTTC.

This chain uses TRBV6-2 or TRBV6-3 with TRBJ1-5; no definite D call. V lost 8 bases, J lost 6 bases, and 11 bases lay in between. CDR1 and CDR2 (germline): MNHEY, SVGEGT. The CDR3 contains 12 residues. DNA for the CDR3: TGTGCCAGCGCCCTTGCGGGTCAGCCCCAGCATTTT. Translating it yields CASALAGQPQHF.

The V and J genes are TRBV21-1 and TRBJ1-2; the DNA was not compared with TRBD1, the D call given in the table. TRBV21-1 is annotated as a pseudogene. The length of the CDR3 is 11 residues. The CDR3 DNA reads as TGTGCCGGCACAACAGGGAACGGCTACACCTTC. Translated, it gives CAGTTGNGYTF.